Presented here are 15 T cell receptor beta chains from one specimen sequenced in a study of cytomegalovirus exposure and HLA in healthy donors (dated by TCRdb to about 2017). Libraries came from the immunoSEQ multiplex PCR assay. The multiplex PCR relied on a mix of 60 forward primers for TCR Vbeta segments and 13 reverse primers for TCR Jbeta segments. TCRdb carries this immuneACCESS record with in-frame sequences only. Its versions omit some clonotypes, under half of them owing to an unresolved V gene in the studies checked, with the rest unexplained. Counted in this sample were 95,000 to 150,000 clones; roughly 80% of them appeared once. The ten most abundant clones make up around 2.7% of the sample. Material for sequencing was PBMCs. The origin of the receptors is a middle-aged woman in good health and CMV-seropositive.

This clone was recorded a few times. This sequence joins TRBV5-6 and TRBJ2-3, with a possible D match to TRBD2 (6 bases). Germline V gives CDR1 SGHDT, CDR2 YYEEEE. The CDR3 totals 13 residues. Trimming left V 3 bases short and J 1 base short, with 6 bases between. The CDR3 is CASSWGGTDTQYF. CDR3 in DNA: TGTGCCAGCAGCTGGGGGGGCACAGATACGCAGTATTTT.

V and J are TRBV2 and TRBJ2-7; 8 bases are a match to TRBD2. Germline V gene sequence: CDR1 SNHLY, CDR2 FYNNEI. The CDR3 is 14 residues long. V shed 8 bases and J 3 bases; nucleotides not matched to a gene: 9. The CDR3 loop reads CASSLGRESYEQYF. CDR3 nucleotide sequence: TGTGCCAGCTCTCTCGGGAGGGAGAGCTACGAGCAGTACTTC. Together with reference TRBV2 and TRBJ2-7, the CDR3 gives the full variable domain: EPEVTQTPSHQVTQMGQEVILRCVPISNHLYFYWYRQILGQKVEFLVSFYNNEISEKSEIFDDQFSVERPDGSNFTLKIRSTKLEDSAMYFCASSLGRESYEQYFGPGTRLTVT.

This chain connects TRBV5-6 to TRBJ1-4; D not certain. CDR3 length: 14 amino acids. CDR1 is SGHDT, CDR2 YYEEEE, per germline. V shed 4 bases and J shed 3 bases, with 10 bases lying between them. CDR3 DNA sequence: TGTGCCAGCAGCCTCCGGGGTTCTAATGAAAAACTGTTTTTT. Its translation: CASSLRGSNEKLFF.

This rearrangement joins TRBV27 to TRBJ2-2, with TRBD2 as a possible D gene (5 bases). The CDR3 contains 14 residues. The ends were cut back, 3 bases at V and 1 base at J, with 6 bases in the middle. CDR1 is MNHEY and CDR2 is SMNVEV in the germline V gene (reference sequence). As DNA, the CDR3 is TGTGCCAGCAGTTTTCGGGAGAACACCGGGGAGCTGTTTTTT. This sequence encodes CASSFRENTGELFF.

The gene calls are TRBV5-4 and TRBJ1-1; 7 nucleotides line up with TRBD1. The V gene end was trimmed by 4 bases and the J gene end by 6 bases; junction bases not matched to a gene: 6. This CDR3 has 13 residues. The germline gives CDR1 SGHNT, CDR2 YYREEE (reference sequence). Written as DNA, the CDR3 is TGTGCCAGCAGCACCAGGGGGAAGGCTGAAGCTTTCTTT. Residues: CASSTRGKAEAFF.

V is TRBV7-9 and J is TRBJ2-1; a possible D gene is TRBD1 (6 bases). V shed 2 bases and J shed 2 bases, with 16 bases lying between them. The CDR3 is 17 residues long. Germline V gene lookup returns CDR1 SEHNR and CDR2 FQNEAQ (reference sequence). The CDR3 nucleotides are TGTGCCAGCAGCTTAATCCCGGGACACAACCCCTACAATGAGCAGTTCTTC. Translating gives CASSLIPGHNPYNEQFF.

V gene TRBV30 combines with J gene TRBJ1-2; 7 bases match TRBD1. J lost 5 bases, V lost 3 bases, and 9 bases had no gene match. CDR1 GTSNPN and CDR2 SVGIG come from the germline V gene (reference sequence). This CDR3 has 14 amino acids. The CDR3 DNA reads as TGTGCCTGGAGAGGATTAGACAGGGAGTATGGCTACACCTTC. Its protein product is CAWRGLDREYGYTF.

This chain links TRBV11-1 with TRBJ2-1; 10 nucleotides align to TRBD2. Germline CDR1 and CDR2: SGHAT and FQDESV (reference sequence). V shed 5 bases and J 1 base; nucleotides not matched to a gene: 5. The CDR3 loop spans 16 amino acids. In DNA, the CDR3 is TGTGCCAGCAGCCCCCTAGCGGGGGCTTCCTACAATGAGCAGTTCTTC. Translated: CASSPLAGASYNEQFF.

The count of this clone is one. The CDR3 sequence is CASSLRTVGETQYF. The CDR3 coding sequence is TGCGCCAGCAGCTTGCGAACAGTAGGAGAGACCCAGTACTTC. The chain couples TRBV5-1 to TRBJ2-5; D is unclear. V gave up 1 base and J gave up 4 bases, with 11 bases separating them. The CDR3 spans 14 residues. The V gene's germline CDR1 is SGHRS and CDR2 YFSETQ. The full variable domain, its missing parts supplied by reference TRBV5-1 and TRBJ2-5, is KAGVTQTPRYLIKTRGQQVTLSCSPISGHRSVSWYQQTPGQGLQFLFEYFSETQRNKGNFPGRFSGRQFSNSRSEMNVSTLELGDSALYLCASSLRTVGETQYFGPGTRLLVL.

The V and J genes are TRBV7-6 and TRBJ2-2; D possibly corresponds to TRBD1 (6 bases). Per the germline V gene, CDR1 is SGHVS and CDR2 is FNYEAQ. This CDR3 is built from 15 residues. Between the trimmed V and J ends, which lost 2 bases and 0 bases, there was a span of 7 bases. The CDR3 loop is CASSLYRANTGELFF. DNA for the CDR3: TGTGCCAGCAGCTTATACAGGGCGAACACCGGGGAGCTGTTTTTT.

The chain's CDR3 is CAIGGGITDTQYF. In DNA, the CDR3 is TGTGCCATCGGCGGGGGCATCACAGATACGCAGTATTTT. This chain connects TRBV10-3 to TRBJ2-3; a possible D gene is TRBD2 (7 bases). V was cut by 8 bases and J by 2 bases, with 11 bases left in between. Germline assignment: CDR1 ENHRY and CDR2 SYGVKD. The CDR3 runs 13 residues.

Of note for this clone: Within the sample, other DNA sequences also encode this same CDR3. V and J are TRBV4-3 and TRBJ1-1, with D uncertain. Germline V gene sequence: CDR1 LGHNA, CDR2 YSLEER. The CDR3 extends over 15 amino acids. V gave up 0 bases and J gave up 6 bases, with 14 bases separating them. The CDR3 DNA is TGCGCCAGCAGCCAAGATCTTTCACGAGTTGCTGAAGCTTTCTTT. This encodes CASSQDLSRVAEAFF.

This clone was counted only a few times. The gene calls are TRBV6-4 and TRBJ1-1; tentatively, D is TRBD1 (5 bases). The CDR3 sequence is 14 residues long. V gave up 6 bases and J gave up 1 base, with 12 bases separating them. The germline V gene has CDR1 MRHNA and CDR2 SNTAGT. The CDR3 loop is CASRRGGENTEAFF. The CDR3 DNA follows: TGTGCCAGCAGGAGGGGAGGGGAGAACACTGAAGCTTTCTTT.

The genes are TRBV7-9 and TRBJ2-6; D not resolved. The V end lost 0 bases, the J end lost 4 bases, and 10 bases lay between the germline ends. The CDR3 runs 16 residues. Germline V gives CDR1 SEHNR, CDR2 FQNEAQ (reference sequence). Here the CDR3 DNA reads TGTGCCAGCAGCTTAGCGCTAGAGGAAGGGGCCAACGTCCTGACTTTC. It yields the protein CASSLALEEGANVLTF.

There are a few counts of this clone. The chain combines TRBV27 with TRBJ1-5; D is possibly TRBD1 (5 bases). Per germline, CDR1 MNHEY and CDR2 SMNVEV (reference sequence). The ends were cut back, 2 bases at V and 3 bases at J, with 14 bases in the middle. The CDR3 runs to 16 residues. The CDR3 sequence: CASSLATKGYNQPQHF. CDR3 DNA: TGTGCCAGCAGTTTAGCGACGAAGGGGTACAATCAGCCCCAGCATTTT.